The 32 T cell receptor beta chains below come from one sample, sequenced in a study of blood T cell repertoires in COVID-19. Only in-frame clones appear in the TCRdb table, and some are missing; sequencing was by immunoSEQ multiplex PCR. The sample holds some 260,000 clones, roughly 84% seen once. Source material: peripheral blood. The source is a woman aged 18-35 years with acute or convalescent COVID-19.

The rearrangement links TRBV27 to TRBJ1-5, with 10 bases identical to TRBD1. CDR3 length: 16 residues. Germline V CDR1 and CDR2: MNHEY, SMNVEV (reference sequence). V shed 4 bases and J 1 base; nucleotides not matched to a gene: 4. CDR3 DNA: TGTGCCAGCAGTTCCAGACAGGGGGCGAGCAATCAGCCCCAGCATTTT. Translation: CASSSRQGASNQPQHF.

This clone was counted once. This chain joins TRBV19 and TRBJ2-3; TRBD2 agrees at 14 bases. The germline CDR1 and CDR2 sequences are LNHDA and SQIVND (reference sequence). The CDR3 runs to 16 residues. V dropped 3 bases and J dropped 6; count of bases not matched to a gene: 5. The CDR3 reads CASSMRLAGGWDTQYF. The CDR3, as DNA: TGTGCCAGTAGTATGAGACTAGCGGGAGGGTGGGATACGCAGTATTTT. Full variable domain (rest looked up from reference TRBV19 and TRBJ2-3): DGGITQSPKYLFRKEGQNVTLSCEQNLNHDAMYWYRQDPGQGLRLIYYSQIVNDFQKGDIAEGYSVSREKKESFPLTVTSAQKNPTAFYLCASSMRLAGGWDTQYFGPGTRLTVL.

The rearrangement joins TRBV6-4 to TRBJ2-7; 8 nucleotides align to TRBD1. The J segment lost 0 bases and the V segment lost 2 bases, leaving 9 bases of the junction unmatched. The CDR3 covers 17 residues. Germline loops: CDR1 MRHNA, CDR2 SNTAGT. The CDR3 nucleotides read TGTGCCAGCAGTGACCCCCGTGGGGACAGGTGCTCCTACGAGCAGTACTTC. Translated: CASSDPRGDRCSYEQYF.

This sequence joins TRBV7-2 and TRBJ2-7; 9 bases agree with TRBD2. The CDR3 sequence is 16 residues long. The germline V gene has CDR1 SGHTA and CDR2 FQGNSA. With V trimmed by 3 bases and J by 4 bases, 10 bases remained unmatched. The CDR3 is CASSFSAGLASYEQYF. The CDR3 DNA reads as TGTGCCAGCAGCTTTTCTGCCGGACTAGCGTCTTACGAGCAGTACTTC.

The V call is TRBV18, the J call TRBJ2-7, with 8 bases matching TRBD2. The germline CDR1 and CDR2 sequences are KGHSH and LQKENI. The trim removed 3 bases at V and 0 bases at J, leaving 7 bases unmatched. This CDR3 has 16 residues. This CDR3 reads CASSPRGGAVSYEQYF. The CDR3 region has the DNA TGTGCCAGCTCACCCCGGGGGGGGGCGGTCTCCTACGAGCAGTACTTC. The full variable domain, its missing parts supplied by reference TRBV18 and TRBJ2-7, is NAGVMQNPRHLVRRRGQEARLRCSPMKGHSHVYWYRQLPEEGLKFMVYLQKENIIDESGMPKERFSAEFPKEGPSILRIQQVVRGDSAAYFCASSPRGGAVSYEQYFGPGTRLTVT.

The chain is built from TRBV19 and TRBJ1-5; tentative D call: TRBD1 (6 bases). V was cut by 5 bases and J by 5 bases, with 22 bases left in between. The CDR3 consists of 17 residues. Germline-derived CDR1 and CDR2 are LNHDA and SQIVND (reference sequence). CDR3 in amino acids: CASSDPPGAGADQPQHF. The CDR3 DNA reads as TGTGCCAGTAGTGATCCTCCAGGAGCAGGGGCCGATCAGCCCCAGCATTTT.

The chain carries TRBV7-9 and TRBJ1-2; D call uncertain. This CDR3 region has 13 residues. Trimming pared 1 base from V and 7 bases from J, leaving 10 bases between. CDR1 and CDR2 (germline): SEHNR, FQNEAQ (reference sequence). This CDR3 is CASSLGALGGYTF. CDR3 nucleotide sequence: TGTGCCAGCAGCTTAGGGGCCTTAGGTGGCTACACCTTC.

The rearrangement joins TRBV6-5 to TRBJ1-1; weak D call: TRBD1 (6 bases). V gave up 7 bases and J gave up 1 base, with 13 bases separating them. CDR3 size: 14 residues. Germline CDR1 reads MNHEY; CDR2 reads SVGAGI. The CDR3 loop is CASTSGDTNTEAFF. The DNA for the CDR3 is TGTGCCAGCACTTCCGGGGACACGAACACTGAAGCTTTCTTT.

In this sample, this clone turned up a few times. The chain carries TRBV27 and TRBJ1-1, with 11 bases that match TRBD1. Germline values: CDR1 MNHEY, CDR2 SMNVEV (reference sequence). CDR3 size: 18 residues. The V gene end was trimmed by 5 bases and the J gene end by 4 bases; junction bases not matched to a gene: 15. CDR3 sequence (DNA): TGTGCCAGCAGTCCCTCGGACAGGGGGCGAGTTAAAGGCACTGAAGCTTTCTTT. Its translation is CASSPSDRGRVKGTEAFF.

This sequence joins TRBV6-2 or TRBV6-3 and TRBJ2-7; D may be TRBD1 (6 bases). The CDR3 has 14 residues. Trimming took off 6 bases at V and 4 bases at J, with 16 bases between the two ends. Per germline, CDR1 MNHEY and CDR2 SVGEGT. The CDR3 DNA follows: TGTGCCAGCAGCCAAACAGGGAATCGGTACGAGCAGTACTTC. This translates into CASSQTGNRYEQYF.

This clone showed up just once. The chain has TRBV7-9 and TRBJ2-7; D uncertain. This CDR3 contains 12 residues. The ends were cut back, 3 bases at V and 2 bases at J, with 5 bases in the middle. Per germline, CDR1 SEHNR and CDR2 FQNEAQ (reference sequence). This chain's CDR3 is CASSFLPYEQYF. The DNA for the CDR3 is TGTGCCAGCAGCTTCCTACCCTACGAGCAGTACTTC. The full variable domain, rest sourced from reference TRBV7-9 and TRBJ2-7, is DTGVSQNPRHKITKRGQNVTFRCDPISEHNRLYWYRQTLGQGPEFLTYFQNEAQLEKSRLLSDRFSAERPKGSFSTLEIQRTEQGDSAMYLCASSFLPYEQYFGPGTRLTVT.

CDR3 sequence (DNA): TGCGCCAGCAGCTTACCCGGACTGGGGAATGAGCAGTTCTTC. Its protein is CASSLPGLGNEQFF. The V call is TRBV10-2, the J call TRBJ2-1; a possible D gene is TRBD2 (5 bases). This CDR3 is 14 amino acids long. Germline V CDR1 and CDR2: WSHSY, SAAADI. Trimming shortened V by 6 bases and J by 7 bases, and 16 bases separated the two germline ends.

The chain joins TRBV28 to TRBJ2-2, with 7 bases fitting TRBD2. The CDR3 runs 15 residues. CDR1 is MDHEN, CDR2 SYDVKM, per germline. The V and J ends lost 8 bases and 4 bases, in that order; junction bases with no gene match: 10. DNA for the CDR3: TGTGCCAGCGGGGAGGGAGGGCGTATCACCGGGGAGCTGTTTTTT. This translates into CASGEGGRITGELFF.

The rearrangement uses TRBV2 and TRBJ2-7; a possible D gene is TRBD2 (7 bases). The germline V gene has CDR1 SNHLY and CDR2 FYNNEI. V was cut by 1 base and J by 9 bases, with 22 bases left in between. The CDR3 sequence is 16 residues long. The CDR3 DNA follows: TGTGCCAGCAGTGAAGGGGGGGACTACCGACAGGCCGGGCAGTACTTC. Translating it yields CASSEGGDYRQAGQYF. Together with reference TRBV2 and TRBJ2-7, the CDR3 gives the full variable domain: EPEVTQTPSHQVTQMGQEVILRCVPISNHLYFYWYRQILGQKVEFLVSFYNNEISEKSEIFDDQFSVERPDGSNFTLKIRSTKLEDSAMYFCASSEGGDYRQAGQYFGPGTRLTVT.

This chain connects TRBV29-1 to TRBJ2-1; 8 positions match TRBD2. Germline V gene sequence: CDR1 SQVTM, CDR2 ANQGSEA. The CDR3 is 14 residues long. J gave up 9 bases and V 7 bases, and 14 bases lay outside the gene matches. CDR3 sequence: CSGAISGSVSEQFF. CDR3 DNA sequence: TGCAGCGGGGCGATCAGCGGGAGTGTCAGTGAGCAGTTCTTC.

This clone is a singleton in its sample. The chain has TRBV4-1 and TRBJ2-7, with D perhaps matching TRBD2 (6 bases). This CDR3 contains 14 residues. The V end was cut by 1 base, the J end by 2 bases, with 9 bases between. CDR1 and CDR2 from the germline V gene are MGHRA and YSYEKL. CDR3 sequence (DNA): TGCGCCAGCAGCCAAGTGGGGGGAACCTACGAGCAGTACTTC. Translating gives CASSQVGGTYEQYF.

This clone was seen only once. The V and J genes are TRBV21-1 and TRBJ2-7; TRBD1 was called by the table and not checked on the DNA. TRBV21-1 is a pseudogene segment. CDR3 size: 15 residues. The CDR3 loop reads CASSASGKFGYEQYF. In DNA, the CDR3 is TGTGCCAGCAGCGCTTCAGGGAAGTTCGGTTACGAGCAGTACTTC.

The chain has TRBV7-9 and TRBJ1-2; 7 bases agree with TRBD1. Germline V gives CDR1 SEHNR, CDR2 FQNEAQ (reference sequence). The ends lost 1 base at V and 3 bases at J; junction bases unmatched: 8. The CDR3 totals 16 residues. CDR3 nucleotides: TGTGCCAGCAGCTTAGATTCTAGGGGGCGAGACTATGGCTACACCTTC. It translates to CASSLDSRGRDYGYTF.

The chain links TRBV30 to TRBJ1-4, with a possible D match to TRBD1 (6 bases). This CDR3 has 14 amino acids. Per the germline V gene, CDR1 is GTSNPN and CDR2 is SVGIG (reference sequence). The V end was cut by 2 bases, the J end by 4 bases, with 11 bases between. In nucleotides, the CDR3 is TGTGCCTGGAGTTCTGGGACAAATAATGAAAAACTGTTTTTT. The encoded protein is CAWSSGTNNEKLFF.

The chain links TRBV2 to TRBJ1-1, with D possibly being TRBD1 (5 bases). From germline, CDR1 is SNHLY and CDR2 FYNNEI. V lost 0 bases and J 5 bases, leaving 19 bases between the germline ends. This CDR3 is built from 17 residues. DNA of the CDR3: TGTGCCAGCAGTGAAGCGCGTCTCGTTCAGGGTAAAACTGAAGCTTTCTTT. Residues: CASSEARLVQGKTEAFF.

This chain uses TRBV19 with TRBJ2-1; 8 bases are a match to TRBD1. Germline trimming cut 7 bases from V and 8 bases from J; bases unmatched to any gene: 10. This CDR3 contains 14 residues. CDR1 and CDR2 (germline): LNHDA, SQIVND (reference sequence). CDR3 loop: CASTPGQGEDEQFF. In DNA, the CDR3 is TGTGCCAGTACCCCAGGACAGGGCGAGGATGAGCAGTTCTTC.

CDR3 DNA: TGTGCCGAGCCAGGCAGCCGCTACGAGCAGTACTTC. It codes for CAEPGSRYEQYF. This chain links TRBV13 with TRBJ2-7; D gene ambiguous. Per germline, CDR1 PRHDT and CDR2 FYEKMQ (reference sequence). Trimming stripped 11 bases from V and 3 bases from J, with 14 bases between. This CDR3 is 12 amino acids long. Together with reference TRBV13 and TRBJ2-7, the CDR3 gives the full variable domain: AAGVIQSPRHLIKEKRETATLKCYPIPRHDTVYWYQQGPGQDPQFLISFYEKMQSDKGSIPDRFSAQQFSDYHSELNMSSLELGDSALYFCAEPGSRYEQYFGPGTRLTVT.

Only one count was recorded for this clone. The chain uses TRBV3-1 (or the pseudogene TRBV3-2) and TRBJ1-1; D is possibly TRBD1 (5 bases). V gave up 1 base and J gave up 5 bases, with 8 bases separating them. Germline CDR1 is LGHDT and CDR2 is YNNKEL (reference sequence). The CDR3 extends over 13 amino acids. CDR3 sequence reads: CASSQVGGTEAFF. In DNA form, the CDR3 reads TGTGCCAGCAGCCAAGTCGGGGGAACTGAAGCTTTCTTT.

The chain carries TRBV6-2 or TRBV6-3 and TRBJ1-6; D ambiguous. The CDR3 length is 14 residues. The germline V gene has CDR1 MNHEY and CDR2 SVGEGT. V lost 6 bases, J lost 9 bases, and 15 bases lay in between. CDR3 sequence reads: CASSPGLDASPLHF. The CDR3, as DNA: TGTGCCAGCAGCCCCGGACTGGATGCTTCACCCCTCCACTTT.

CDR3 sequence: CASSFQGVLETQYF. The CDR3 nucleotides are TGTGCCAGCAGCTTCCAGGGTGTGTTGGAGACCCAGTACTTC. The chain combines TRBV7-2 with TRBJ2-5, with a weak D call TRBD1 (5 bases). From germline, CDR1 is SGHTA and CDR2 FQGNSA. The CDR3 consists of 14 residues. The V and J ends lost 3 bases and 5 bases respectively, with 13 bases between them.

This chain joins TRBV20-1 and TRBJ1-6, with a weak D call TRBD1 (6 bases). The V gene's germline CDR1 is DFQATT and CDR2 SNEGSKA (reference sequence). Between the trimmed V and J ends, which lost 3 bases and 5 bases, there was a span of 8 bases. The CDR3 runs to 13 residues. This CDR3 reads CSASKGDNSPLHF. The CDR3 DNA sequence: TGCAGTGCTAGTAAGGGGGATAATTCACCCCTCCACTTT.

The V and J genes are TRBV7-9 and TRBJ1-4, with a tentative D call TRBD1 (5 bases). This CDR3 contains 14 residues. Trimming took off 5 bases at V and 0 bases at J, with 7 bases between the two ends. Germline V CDR1 and CDR2: SEHNR, FQNEAQ (reference sequence). The CDR3 DNA reads as TGTGCCAGCAGCCCAGGGTCAACTAATGAAAAACTGTTTTTT. This sequence encodes CASSPGSTNEKLFF.

The chain joins TRBV28 to TRBJ2-5, with 8 bases fitting TRBD2. The CDR3 covers 15 residues. J gave up 5 bases and V 4 bases, and 9 bases lay outside the gene matches. Germline-derived CDR1 and CDR2 are MDHEN and SYDVKM. CDR3 nucleotides: TGTGCCAGCAGTTCCAGAGCGGGAGTGGGCGAGACCCAGTACTTC. Translation gives CASSSRAGVGETQYF. Drawing the rest from reference TRBV28 and TRBJ2-5, the complete variable domain is DVKVTQSSRYLVKRTGEKVFLECVQDMDHENMFWYRQDPGLGLRLIYFSYDVKMKEKGDIPEGYSVSREKKERFSLILESASTNQTSMYLCASSSRAGVGETQYFGPGTRLLVL.

The rearrangement joins TRBV6-2 or TRBV6-3 to TRBJ2-7; 9 bases match TRBD1. J lost 1 base, V lost 4 bases, and 5 bases had no gene match. Per the germline V gene, CDR1 is MNHEY and CDR2 is SVGEGT. The CDR3 is made up of 15 amino acids. The CDR3 spells CASSWDREGSYEQYF. CDR3 nucleotides: TGTGCCAGCAGTTGGGACAGGGAAGGTTCCTACGAGCAGTACTTC.

The V and J genes are TRBV3-1 (or the pseudogene TRBV3-2) and TRBJ2-3; TRBD2 might be the D (7 bases). The CDR3 consists of 15 residues. Trimming stripped 4 bases from V and 1 base from J, with 12 bases between. Per germline, CDR1 LGHDT and CDR2 YNNKEL (reference sequence). The CDR3 protein is CASSLEGGGTDTQYF. CDR3 sequence (DNA): TGTGCCAGCAGCCTAGAAGGGGGGGGCACAGATACGCAGTATTTT.

This clone was counted a single time. The chain uses TRBV30 and TRBJ1-6; D is possibly TRBD1 (5 bases). Germline V gene data show CDR1 as GTSNPN and CDR2 as SVGIG (reference sequence). This CDR3 spans 18 amino acids. The ends were cut back, 0 bases at V and 0 bases at J, with 15 bases in the middle. This chain's CDR3 is CAWSVRGNPGSYNSPLHF. As DNA, the CDR3 is TGTGCCTGGAGTGTACGGGGGAACCCCGGCTCCTATAATTCACCCCTCCACTTT.

This clone was seen only once. V gene TRBV6-2 or TRBV6-3 combines with J gene TRBJ2-5; 16 bases align to TRBD2. The CDR3 sequence is 17 residues long. Germline values: CDR1 MNHEY, CDR2 SVGEGT. Trimming at V came to 5 bases and at J to 4 bases, leaving 7 bases not matched to a gene. The CDR3 reads CASSPGLAGGPGETQYF. For the CDR3, the DNA is TGTGCCAGCAGTCCGGGACTAGCGGGAGGGCCAGGAGAGACCCAGTACTTC.